These T cell receptor beta chains were read from a single sample in a study of blood T cells in healthy people across ages. TCRdb analysed the 5' RACE reads with MiXCR anew, one entry per CDR3 protein. The sample records approximately 600,000 distinct CDR3 sequences, around three fifths being singletons. Material for sequencing was blood. Receptor source: a man in his sixties in good health. The CDR3 runs from the conserved cysteine through the conserved F or W. D genes are given only for firm matches. Where a row states a size, it is once, few, many or the class of an expanded clone; other rows omit it.

abundance: few
v_gene: TRBV12-3/TRBV12-4
j_gene: TRBJ2-5
d_gene: NA
CDR3aa: CASSLMGAGTQYF
CDR3nt: TGTGCCAGCAGTTTAATGGGGGCTGGGACCCAGTACTTC

abundance: NA
v_gene: TRBV20-1
j_gene: TRBJ2-3
d_gene: NA
CDR3aa: CSAIRGATDTQYF
CDR3nt: TGCAGTGCTATTCGCGGGGCAACAGATACGCAGTATTTT

abundance: many
v_gene: TRBV5-1
j_gene: TRBJ2-3
d_gene: NA
CDR3aa: CASSLPLGDFTDTQYF
CDR3nt: TGCGCCAGCAGCTTGCCTCTGGGGGATTTTACAGATACGCAGTATTTT

abundance: NA
v_gene: TRBV4-1
j_gene: TRBJ2-1
d_gene: TRBD2
CDR3aa: CASSQDSAGVYNEQFF
CDR3nt: TGCGCCAGCAGCCAAGATTCAGCGGGGGTATACAATGAGCAGTTCTTC

abundance: NA
v_gene: TRBV20-1
j_gene: TRBJ2-4
d_gene: NA
CDR3aa: CSALDLGNAKNIQYF
CDR3nt: TGCAGTGCTCTCGACCTTGGGAATGCCAAAAACATTCAGTACTTC

abundance: NA
v_gene: TRBV29-1
j_gene: TRBJ1-1
d_gene: TRBD1
CDR3aa: CSVTGETMNTEAFF
CDR3nt: TGCAGCGTTACAGGGGAAACCATGAACACTGAAGCTTTCTTT

abundance: NA
v_gene: TRBV19
j_gene: TRBJ1-2
d_gene: TRBD1
CDR3aa: CASSRGQGAGDYGYTF
CDR3nt: TGTGCCAGTAGTCGAGGACAGGGGGCCGGTGACTATGGCTACACCTTC

abundance: NA
v_gene: TRBV12-3/TRBV12-4
j_gene: TRBJ2-1
d_gene: TRBD2
CDR3aa: CASSPGLAGASTYNEQFF
CDR3nt: TGTGCCAGCAGTCCTGGACTAGCGGGGGCCAGTACATACAATGAGCAGTTCTTC

abundance: few
v_gene: TRBV13
j_gene: TRBJ2-7
d_gene: NA
CDR3aa: CASSLVDSYYEQYF
CDR3nt: TGTGCCAGCAGCTTAGTAGACTCCTACTACGAGCAGTACTTC

abundance: once
v_gene: TRBV4-2
j_gene: TRBJ2-7
d_gene: NA
CDR3aa: CASSPWGSSYNEQYF
CDR3nt: TGTGCCAGCAGCCCGTGGGGGAGCTCCTACAATGAGCAGTACTTC

abundance: NA
v_gene: TRBV7-2
j_gene: TRBJ2-5
d_gene: NA
CDR3aa: CASSLVAAYQETQYF
CDR3nt: TGTGCCAGCAGCTTAGTAGCGGCATACCAAGAGACCCAGTACTTC

abundance: NA
v_gene: TRBV5-1
j_gene: TRBJ2-2
d_gene: TRBD2
CDR3aa: CASRAGDHTGELFF
CDR3nt: TGCGCCAGCAGGGCGGGGGATCACACCGGGGAGCTGTTTTTT

abundance: NA
v_gene: TRBV12-3/TRBV12-4
j_gene: TRBJ1-1
d_gene: NA
CDR3aa: CASSPRDGVGAFF
CDR3nt: TGTGCCAGCAGCCCGAGGGACGGGGTAGGGGCTTTCTTT

abundance: NA
v_gene: TRBV20-1
j_gene: TRBJ2-1
d_gene: NA
CDR3aa: CSARDIGAPYNEQFF
CDR3nt: TGCAGTGCTAGAGATATCGGGGCCCCGTACAATGAGCAGTTCTTC

abundance: many
v_gene: TRBV5-5
j_gene: TRBJ2-5
d_gene: NA
CDR3aa: CASSLEQFGDQETQYF
CDR3nt: TGTGCCAGCAGCTTGGAACAGTTCGGGGACCAAGAGACCCAGTACTTC

abundance: NA
v_gene: TRBV4-1
j_gene: TRBJ2-5
d_gene: TRBD1
CDR3aa: CASSQGGTGNLYQETQYF
CDR3nt: TGCGCCAGCAGCCAAGGAGGGACAGGGAACCTGTACCAAGAGACCCAGTACTTC

abundance: NA
v_gene: TRBV9
j_gene: TRBJ2-5
d_gene: NA
CDR3aa: CASSVVGREDETQYF
CDR3nt: TGTGCCAGCAGCGTAGTTGGAAGGGAGGATGAGACCCAGTACTTC

abundance: many
v_gene: TRBV6-2/TRBV6-3
j_gene: TRBJ2-7
d_gene: NA
CDR3aa: CASSVLQPGTWKTYEQYF
CDR3nt: TGTGCCAGCAGTGTACTCCAACCCGGGACATGGAAGACCTACGAGCAGTACTTC

abundance: few
v_gene: TRBV12-3/TRBV12-4
j_gene: TRBJ2-5
d_gene: NA
CDR3aa: CASSPSTSETQYF
CDR3nt: TGTGCCAGCAGTCCCTCTACCTCCGAGACCCAGTACTTC

abundance: NA
v_gene: TRBV25-1
j_gene: TRBJ2-5
d_gene: TRBD1
CDR3aa: CASSEPRDRSFQETQYF
CDR3nt: TGTGCCAGCAGTGAACCCAGGGACAGGAGCTTCCAAGAGACCCAGTACTTC

abundance: NA
v_gene: TRBV29-1
j_gene: TRBJ2-1
d_gene: TRBD1
CDR3aa: CSVEDPSRGYSEQFF
CDR3nt: TGCAGCGTTGAAGATCCGAGCAGGGGGTACAGTGAGCAGTTCTTC

abundance: NA
v_gene: TRBV5-1
j_gene: TRBJ1-1
d_gene: NA
CDR3aa: CASSFEGVRTEAFF
CDR3nt: TGCGCCAGCAGCTTTGAGGGGGTCCGGACTGAAGCTTTCTTT

abundance: few
v_gene: TRBV28
j_gene: TRBJ2-4
d_gene: NA
CDR3aa: CASRDSQNIQYF
CDR3nt: TGTGCCAGCAGGGACAGCCAAAACATTCAGTACTTC

abundance: NA
v_gene: TRBV28
j_gene: TRBJ2-5
d_gene: TRBD1
CDR3aa: CANSASTGTGGGETQYF
CDR3nt: TGTGCCAACAGCGCCTCCACCGGGACAGGGGGCGGAGAGACCCAGTACTTC

abundance: NA
v_gene: TRBV24-1
j_gene: TRBJ2-1
d_gene: NA
CDR3aa: CATSVGGSSYNEQFF
CDR3nt: TGTGCCACCAGTGTAGGGGGGAGCTCCTACAATGAGCAGTTCTTC

abundance: NA
v_gene: TRBV28
j_gene: TRBJ1-2
d_gene: NA
CDR3aa: CASSLGRARGGYTF
CDR3nt: TGTGCCAGCAGTTTGGGCAGGGCTAGAGGTGGCTACACCTTC

abundance: few
v_gene: TRBV7-2
j_gene: TRBJ1-4
d_gene: NA
CDR3aa: CASNPGTHNEKLFF
CDR3nt: TGTGCCAGCAACCCCGGGACACATAATGAAAAACTGTTTTTT

abundance: NA
v_gene: TRBV6-1
j_gene: TRBJ2-1
d_gene: TRBD2
CDR3aa: CASRDGTAGVNEQFF
CDR3nt: TGTGCCAGCAGAGATGGGACGGCGGGGGTCAATGAGCAGTTCTTC

abundance: NA
v_gene: TRBV10-3
j_gene: TRBJ1-4
d_gene: NA
CDR3aa: CAISERSNEKLFF
CDR3nt: TGTGCCATCAGTGAGAGGAGTAATGAAAAACTGTTTTTT

abundance: few
v_gene: TRBV5-1
j_gene: TRBJ2-7
d_gene: NA
CDR3aa: CASSAAGVYEQYF
CDR3nt: TGCGCCAGCAGCGCCGCCGGGGTCTACGAGCAGTACTTC

abundance: NA
v_gene: TRBV6-4
j_gene: TRBJ2-1
d_gene: TRBD2
CDR3aa: CASSDVAGGYNEQFF
CDR3nt: TGTGCCAGCAGTGATGTAGCGGGGGGATACAATGAGCAGTTCTTC

abundance: NA
v_gene: TRBV20-1
j_gene: TRBJ2-5
d_gene: NA
CDR3aa: CSARPTSQETQYF
CDR3nt: TGCAGTGCTAGACCGACTAGTCAAGAGACCCAGTACTTC

abundance: NA
v_gene: TRBV10-3
j_gene: TRBJ2-5
d_gene: TRBD2
CDR3aa: CAIGGSGVRETQYF
CDR3nt: TGTGCCATCGGCGGTAGCGGGGTTAGGGAGACCCAGTACTTC

abundance: few
v_gene: TRBV10-1
j_gene: TRBJ2-7
d_gene: NA
CDR3aa: CASSESGRVYEQYF
CDR3nt: TGCGCCAGCAGTGAGTCGGGCAGGGTTTACGAGCAGTACTTC

abundance: NA
v_gene: TRBV4-1
j_gene: TRBJ2-1
d_gene: TRBD1
CDR3aa: CASSQAAGGSYNEQFF
CDR3nt: TGCGCCAGCAGCCAGGCTGCAGGGGGTTCCTACAATGAGCAGTTCTTC

abundance: NA
v_gene: TRBV29-1
j_gene: TRBJ2-3
d_gene: TRBD2
CDR3aa: CSVEVLAGVGGTDTQYF
CDR3nt: TGCAGCGTTGAGGTGCTAGCGGGGGTCGGGGGCACAGATACGCAGTATTTT

abundance: NA
v_gene: TRBV3-1
j_gene: TRBJ2-5
d_gene: NA
CDR3aa: CASSQGPTVEETQYF
CDR3nt: TGTGCCAGCAGCCAGGGTCCGACCGTCGAAGAGACCCAGTACTTC

abundance: NA
v_gene: TRBV27
j_gene: TRBJ2-7
d_gene: NA
CDR3aa: CASSLSGFSSYEQYF
CDR3nt: TGTGCCAGCAGTTTATCCGGGTTTAGCTCCTACGAGCAGTACTTC

abundance: many
v_gene: TRBV6-5
j_gene: TRBJ1-2
d_gene: NA
CDR3aa: CASRYGGEGYTF
CDR3nt: TGTGCCAGCAGGTACGGGGGGGAAGGCTACACCTTC

abundance: NA
v_gene: TRBV12-3/TRBV12-4
j_gene: TRBJ2-3
d_gene: NA
CDR3aa: CASSSGGNTQYF
CDR3nt: TGTGCCAGCAGTTCCGGAGGGAATACGCAGTATTTT

abundance: NA
v_gene: TRBV7-7
j_gene: TRBJ2-1
d_gene: NA
CDR3aa: CASSRWGTNNEQFF
CDR3nt: TGTGCTAGCAGCCGTTGGGGAACAAACAATGAGCAGTTCTTC

abundance: NA
v_gene: TRBV11-2
j_gene: TRBJ1-1
d_gene: NA
CDR3aa: CASLGNTEAFF
CDR3nt: TGTGCGTCGTTGGGGAACACTGAAGCTTTCTTT

abundance: few
v_gene: TRBV11-3
j_gene: TRBJ2-5
d_gene: NA
CDR3aa: CASSLGRGSETQYF
CDR3nt: TGTGCCAGCAGCTTAGGAAGAGGATCAGAGACCCAGTACTTC

abundance: many
v_gene: TRBV12-3/TRBV12-4
j_gene: TRBJ2-1
d_gene: TRBD2
CDR3aa: CASIQHWGRGISYNEQFF
CDR3nt: TGTGCCAGCATCCAACATTGGGGGAGGGGCATCTCCTACAATGAGCAGTTCTTC

abundance: NA
v_gene: TRBV4-1
j_gene: TRBJ1-6
d_gene: TRBD1
CDR3aa: CASSRTGAINSPLHF
CDR3nt: TGCGCCAGCAGCCGCACAGGGGCCATTAATTCACCCCTCCACTTT

abundance: once
v_gene: TRBV20-1
j_gene: TRBJ1-1
d_gene: NA
CDR3aa: CSQLQGTNTEAFF
CDR3nt: TGCAGCCAACTCCAGGGGACGAACACTGAAGCTTTCTTT

abundance: NA
v_gene: TRBV5-4
j_gene: TRBJ2-6
d_gene: TRBD1
CDR3aa: CAASTGGTFRKANVLTF
CDR3nt: TGTGCCGCGTCAACAGGGGGGACCTTCCGTAAGGCCAACGTCCTGACTTTC

abundance: NA
v_gene: TRBV5-4
j_gene: TRBJ2-5
d_gene: TRBD2
CDR3aa: CASSSGLAGGLGETQYF
CDR3nt: TGTGCCAGCAGCAGTGGACTAGCGGGGGGGCTTGGAGAGACCCAGTACTTC

abundance: NA
v_gene: TRBV15
j_gene: TRBJ2-1
d_gene: TRBD2
CDR3aa: CATSRGGWGGNSYNEQFF
CDR3nt: TGTGCCACCAGCAGAGGTGGATGGGGGGGGAACTCCTACAATGAGCAGTTCTTC

abundance: NA
v_gene: TRBV20-1
j_gene: TRBJ2-3
d_gene: NA
CDR3aa: CSAKGQRSTDTQYF
CDR3nt: TGCAGTGCTAAGGGCCAACGTAGCACAGATACGCAGTATTTT

abundance: NA
v_gene: TRBV6-6
j_gene: TRBJ1-5
d_gene: NA
CDR3aa: CASSLKEGGQPQHF
CDR3nt: TGTGCCAGCAGTCTTAAGGAAGGGGGACAGCCCCAGCATTTT

abundance: NA
v_gene: TRBV20-1
j_gene: TRBJ2-3
d_gene: TRBD1
CDR3aa: CSADRAPVVTLYF
CDR3nt: TGCAGTGCTGACAGGGCCCCGGTGGTTACGCTGTATTTT

abundance: NA
v_gene: TRBV6-5
j_gene: TRBJ2-7
d_gene: NA
CDR3aa: CASSYARRGRIDEQYF
CDR3nt: TGTGCCAGCAGTTACGCCCGTCGAGGGCGGATCGACGAGCAGTACTTC

abundance: few
v_gene: TRBV10-2
j_gene: TRBJ1-2
d_gene: NA
CDR3aa: CASGSGHNYGYTF
CDR3nt: TGCGCCAGCGGCTCGGGACACAACTATGGCTACACCTTC